The 3 T cell receptor beta chains presented below share a single source sample, sequenced in a study of blood T cell repertoires in COVID-19. TCRdb's table, derived via immunoSEQ multiplex PCR, lists solely in-frame clones and lacks some. Seen here are about 80,000 clones, around 79% observed once, and the top ten hold 15% to 20%. The source material was peripheral blood. These receptors originate from a human donor in a cohort sampled during active COVID-19.

CDR3 DNA sequence: TGTGCCAGCAGCACACAGGGGGGAGGGGAGACCCAGTACTTC. Translation gives CASSTQGGGETQYF. This chain links TRBV9 with TRBJ2-5, with a possible D match to TRBD1 (8 bases). This CDR3 region has 14 residues. V gave up 4 bases and J gave up 5 bases, with 15 bases separating them. Germline V gene lookup returns CDR1 SGDLS and CDR2 YYNGEE.

The sample holds a few counts of this clone. The rearrangement uses TRBV10-1 and TRBJ1-5; D perhaps matches TRBD1 (6 bases). V lost 2 bases and J 7 bases, leaving 9 bases between the germline ends. This CDR3 is 13 amino acids long. Germline values: CDR1 WNHNN, CDR2 SYGVQD (reference sequence). CDR3 sequence reads: CASSETGQQPQHF. In DNA form, the CDR3 reads TGCGCCAGCAGTGAGACAGGGCAGCAGCCCCAGCATTTT.

The chain recombines TRBV6-6 with TRBJ1-1, with D uncertain. Germline CDR1 reads MNHNY; CDR2 reads SVGAGI (reference sequence). This CDR3 comprises 15 residues. V lost 7 bases and J lost 5, with 20 bases in between. The CDR3 region is CASIPPSQRVTEAFF. CDR3 sequence (DNA): TGTGCCAGCATCCCCCCCTCCCAGAGGGTAACTGAAGCTTTCTTT.